This T cell receptor beta chain was retrieved from a study of OX40 agonist ivuxolimab in advanced cancers. The CDR3 length is 15 residues. Germline lookup yields CDR1 SGHTA and CDR2 FQGNSA. After removal of 5 bases from V and 3 bases from J, the junction contained 8 bases not matched to a gene. Generated by immunoSEQ multiplex PCR, the TCRdb table keeps only in-frame clones and is missing some. The sample consists of about 83,000 clones, 65% to 90% of them appearing once. This clone turned up a few times. The antigen remains undetermined. General observations from the study: At doses 0.1 to 3.0 mg/kg, CD4+ and CD8+ clones expanded.

The sequences come from CD4+ or CD8+ T cells sorted from blood, collected in a trial of the OX40 agonist ivuxolimab. The rearrangement joins TRBV7-2 to TRBJ2-7; 9 bases agree with TRBD1. The clonotype was recovered from an adult with an advanced solid tumor such as melanoma, head and neck, liver or kidney cancer. The CDR3: CASSPTKGQGYEQYF. The DNA for the CDR3 is TGTGCCAGCAGCCCGACCAAGGGACAGGGCTACGAGCAGTACTTC.